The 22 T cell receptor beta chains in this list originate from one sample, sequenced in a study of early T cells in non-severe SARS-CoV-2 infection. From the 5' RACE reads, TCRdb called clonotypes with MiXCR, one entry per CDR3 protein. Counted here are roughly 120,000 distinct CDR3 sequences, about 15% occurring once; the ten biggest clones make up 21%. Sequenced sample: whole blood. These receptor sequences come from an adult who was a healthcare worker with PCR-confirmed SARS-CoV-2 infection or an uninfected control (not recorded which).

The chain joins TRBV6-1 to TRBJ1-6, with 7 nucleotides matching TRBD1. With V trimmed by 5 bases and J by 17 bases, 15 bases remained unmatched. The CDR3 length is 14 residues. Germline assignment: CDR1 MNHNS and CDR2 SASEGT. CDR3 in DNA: TGTGCCAGCAGTCCGGGACAGCCATCCTATGGAATCCACTTT. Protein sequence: CASSPGQPSYGIHF.

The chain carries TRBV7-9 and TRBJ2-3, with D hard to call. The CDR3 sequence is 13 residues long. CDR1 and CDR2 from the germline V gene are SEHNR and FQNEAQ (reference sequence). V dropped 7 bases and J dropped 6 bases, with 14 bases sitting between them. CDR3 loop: CASTFQTGDTQYF. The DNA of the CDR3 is TGTGCCAGCACCTTCCAGACCGGGGATACGCAGTATTTT.

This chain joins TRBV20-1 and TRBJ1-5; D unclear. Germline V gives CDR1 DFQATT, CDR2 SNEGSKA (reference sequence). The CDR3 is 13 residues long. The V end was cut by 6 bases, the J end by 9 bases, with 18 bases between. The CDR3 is CSAMRADKVPQHF. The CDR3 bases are TGCAGTGCCATGAGGGCAGACAAAGTGCCCCAGCATTTT.

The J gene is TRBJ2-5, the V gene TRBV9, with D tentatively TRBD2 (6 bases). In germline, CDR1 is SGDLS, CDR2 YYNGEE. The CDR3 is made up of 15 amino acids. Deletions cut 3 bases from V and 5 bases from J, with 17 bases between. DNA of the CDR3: TGTGCCAGCAGCGCGAGTGGGGGACTGAAGGAGACCCAGTACTTC. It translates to CASSASGGLKETQYF.

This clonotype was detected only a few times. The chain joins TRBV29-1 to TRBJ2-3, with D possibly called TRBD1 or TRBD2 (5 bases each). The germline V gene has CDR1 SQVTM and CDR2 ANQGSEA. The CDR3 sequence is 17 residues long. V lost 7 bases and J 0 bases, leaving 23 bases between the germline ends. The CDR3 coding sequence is TGCAGCGCTAAGGAAGTAGGGGAGATCTCTAGCACAGATACGCAGTATTTT. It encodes CSAKEVGEISSTDTQYF.

CDR3 sequence: CATSDRLAGGNEQFF. CDR3 bases: TGTGCCACCAGTGACCGCTTAGCGGGGGGTAATGAGCAGTTCTTC. The chain uses TRBV24-1 and TRBJ2-1; TRBD2 agrees at 10 bases. This CDR3 is built from 15 residues. CDR1 and CDR2 (germline): KGHDR, SFDVKD. V was pared by 4 bases and J by 7 bases, with 6 bases of the junction left unmatched.

The CDR3 reads CASGDSLYLNYGYTF. The CDR3 coding sequence is TGTGCCAGCGGGGACAGCTTATACCTTAACTATGGCTACACCTTC. The chain combines TRBV9 with TRBJ1-2; 7 bases are shared with TRBD1. The J segment lost 1 base and the V segment lost 7 bases, leaving 10 bases of the junction unmatched. The CDR3 runs 15 residues. Germline CDR1 is SGDLS and CDR2 is YYNGEE.

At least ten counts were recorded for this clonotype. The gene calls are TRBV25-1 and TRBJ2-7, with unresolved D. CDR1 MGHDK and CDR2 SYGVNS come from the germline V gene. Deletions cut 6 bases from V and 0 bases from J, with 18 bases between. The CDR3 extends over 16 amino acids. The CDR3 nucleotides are TGTGCCAGCAGCGCTGCGTTGGTCAGTAACTCCTACGAGCAGTACTTC. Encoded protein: CASSAALVSNSYEQYF.

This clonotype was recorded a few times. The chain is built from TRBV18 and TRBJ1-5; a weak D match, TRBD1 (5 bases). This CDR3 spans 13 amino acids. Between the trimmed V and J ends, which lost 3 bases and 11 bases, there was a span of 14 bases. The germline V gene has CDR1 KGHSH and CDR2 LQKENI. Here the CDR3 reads CASSPRQFESQHF. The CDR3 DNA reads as TGTGCCAGCTCACCTAGACAGTTTGAGTCCCAGCATTTT.

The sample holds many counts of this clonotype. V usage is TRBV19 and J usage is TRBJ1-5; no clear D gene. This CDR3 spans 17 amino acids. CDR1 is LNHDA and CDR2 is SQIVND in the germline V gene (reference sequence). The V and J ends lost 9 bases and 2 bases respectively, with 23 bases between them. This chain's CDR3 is CASRTREGRIGNQPQHF. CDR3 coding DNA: TGTGCCAGCCGGACGAGGGAGGGAAGGATAGGCAATCAGCCCCAGCATTTT.

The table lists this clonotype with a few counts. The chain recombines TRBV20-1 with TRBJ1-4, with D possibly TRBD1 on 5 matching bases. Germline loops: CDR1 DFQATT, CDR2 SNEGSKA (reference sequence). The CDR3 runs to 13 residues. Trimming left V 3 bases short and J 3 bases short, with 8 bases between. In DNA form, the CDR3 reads TGCAGTGCTAGCGGGGGGGCTAATGAAAAACTGTTTTTT. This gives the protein CSASGGANEKLFF.

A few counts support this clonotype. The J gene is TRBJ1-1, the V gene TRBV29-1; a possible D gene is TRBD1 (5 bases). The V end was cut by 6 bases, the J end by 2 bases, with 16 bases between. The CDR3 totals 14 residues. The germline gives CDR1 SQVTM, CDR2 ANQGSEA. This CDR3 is CSVRALPDNTEAFF. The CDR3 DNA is TGCAGCGTCAGGGCCCTCCCTGACAACACTGAAGCTTTCTTT.

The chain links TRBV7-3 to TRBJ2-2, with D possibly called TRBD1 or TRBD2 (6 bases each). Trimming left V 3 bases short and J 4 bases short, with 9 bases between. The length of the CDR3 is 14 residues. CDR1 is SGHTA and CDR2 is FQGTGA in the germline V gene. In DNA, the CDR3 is TGTGCCAGCAGCTTGGGGGGCTCCACCGGGGAGCTGTTTTTT. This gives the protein CASSLGGSTGELFF. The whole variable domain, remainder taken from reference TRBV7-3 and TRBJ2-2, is GAGVSQTPSNKVTEKGKYVELRCDPISGHTALYWYRQSLGQGPEFLIYFQGTGAADDSGLPNDRFFAVRPEGSVSTLKIQRTERGDSAVYLCASSLGGSTGELFFGEGSRLTVL.

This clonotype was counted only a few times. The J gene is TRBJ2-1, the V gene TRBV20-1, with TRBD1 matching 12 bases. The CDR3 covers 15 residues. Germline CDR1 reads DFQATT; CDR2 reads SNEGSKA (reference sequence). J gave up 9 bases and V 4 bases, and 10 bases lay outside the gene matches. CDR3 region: CSANSGTGGLGEQFF. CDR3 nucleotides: TGCAGTGCTAACTCCGGGACAGGGGGCTTGGGTGAGCAGTTCTTC.

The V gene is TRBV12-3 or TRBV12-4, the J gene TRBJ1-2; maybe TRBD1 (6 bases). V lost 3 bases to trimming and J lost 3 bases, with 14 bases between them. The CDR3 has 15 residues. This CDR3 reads CASSLLRSGDYGYTF. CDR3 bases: TGTGCCAGCAGTTTGTTGAGGTCAGGGGACTATGGCTACACCTTC.

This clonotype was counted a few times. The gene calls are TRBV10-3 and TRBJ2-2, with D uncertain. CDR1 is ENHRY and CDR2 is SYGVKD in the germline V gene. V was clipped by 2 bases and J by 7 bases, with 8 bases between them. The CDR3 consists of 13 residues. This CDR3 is CAISEDRVGELFF. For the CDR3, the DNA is TGTGCCATCAGTGAGGATCGGGTCGGGGAGCTGTTTTTT.

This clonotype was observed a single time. CDR3 region: CASLAGGYNEQFF. CDR3 nucleotides: TGTGCCAGCTTAGCGGGGGGGTACAATGAGCAGTTCTTC. The chain joins TRBV6-1 to TRBJ2-1; 11 bases align to TRBD2. This CDR3 has 13 amino acids. J was trimmed by 4 bases and V by 8 bases; bases with no gene match: 1. The germline CDR1 and CDR2 sequences are MNHNS and SASEGT.

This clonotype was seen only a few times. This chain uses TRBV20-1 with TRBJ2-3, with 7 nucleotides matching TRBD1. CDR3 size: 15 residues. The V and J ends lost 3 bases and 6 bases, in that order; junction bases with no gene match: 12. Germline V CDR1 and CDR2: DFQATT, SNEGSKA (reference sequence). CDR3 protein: CSARIPGQPRDTQYF. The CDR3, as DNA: TGCAGTGCTAGGATACCGGGACAGCCTCGGGATACGCAGTATTTT.

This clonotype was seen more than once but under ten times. The CDR3 spells CASSQMTENTEAFF. CDR3 DNA sequence: TGTGCCAGCAGCCAAATGACAGAAAACACTGAAGCTTTCTTT. The V gene is TRBV3-1, the J gene TRBJ1-1; a possible D gene is TRBD1 (5 bases). The ends were cut back, 2 bases at V and 2 bases at J, with 9 bases in the middle. CDR1 and CDR2 (germline): LGHDT, YNNKEL (reference sequence). The CDR3 is made up of 14 amino acids.

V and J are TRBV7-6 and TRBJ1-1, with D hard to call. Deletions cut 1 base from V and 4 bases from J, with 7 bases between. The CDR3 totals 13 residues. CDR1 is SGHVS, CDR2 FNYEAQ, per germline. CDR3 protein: CASSLGPLTEAFF. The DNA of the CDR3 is TGTGCCAGCAGCTTAGGTCCCCTCACTGAAGCTTTCTTT.

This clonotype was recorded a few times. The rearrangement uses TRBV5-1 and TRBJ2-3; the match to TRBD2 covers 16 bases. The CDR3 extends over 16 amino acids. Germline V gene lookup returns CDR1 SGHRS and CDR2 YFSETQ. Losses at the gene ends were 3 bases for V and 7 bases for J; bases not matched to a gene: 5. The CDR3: CASSWGLAGGLNTQYF. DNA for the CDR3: TGCGCCAGCAGCTGGGGACTAGCGGGGGGGCTAAATACGCAGTATTTT. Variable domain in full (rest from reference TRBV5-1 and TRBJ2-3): KAGVTQTPRYLIKTRGQQVTLSCSPISGHRSVSWYQQTPGQGLQFLFEYFSETQRNKGNFPGRFSGRQFSNSRSEMNVSTLELGDSALYLCASSWGLAGGLNTQYFGPGTRLTVL.

The CDR3 nucleotides read TGTGCCAGCAGCTTAGCGCGGGTTACGCCCCAGCATTTT. Its translation: CASSLARVTPQHF. The gene calls are TRBV7-8 and TRBJ1-5; unclear D gene. The V end lost 0 bases, the J end lost 9 bases, and 9 bases lay between the germline ends. Germline CDR1 SGHVS, CDR2 FQNEAQ. The CDR3 length is 13 residues. The variable domain in full, completed from reference TRBV7-8 and TRBJ1-5, reads GAGVSQSPRYKVAKRGQDVALRCDPISGHVSLFWYQQALGQGPEFLTYFQNEAQLDKSGLPSDRFFAERPEGSVSTLKIQRTQQEDSAVYLCASSLARVTPQHFGDGTRLSIL.